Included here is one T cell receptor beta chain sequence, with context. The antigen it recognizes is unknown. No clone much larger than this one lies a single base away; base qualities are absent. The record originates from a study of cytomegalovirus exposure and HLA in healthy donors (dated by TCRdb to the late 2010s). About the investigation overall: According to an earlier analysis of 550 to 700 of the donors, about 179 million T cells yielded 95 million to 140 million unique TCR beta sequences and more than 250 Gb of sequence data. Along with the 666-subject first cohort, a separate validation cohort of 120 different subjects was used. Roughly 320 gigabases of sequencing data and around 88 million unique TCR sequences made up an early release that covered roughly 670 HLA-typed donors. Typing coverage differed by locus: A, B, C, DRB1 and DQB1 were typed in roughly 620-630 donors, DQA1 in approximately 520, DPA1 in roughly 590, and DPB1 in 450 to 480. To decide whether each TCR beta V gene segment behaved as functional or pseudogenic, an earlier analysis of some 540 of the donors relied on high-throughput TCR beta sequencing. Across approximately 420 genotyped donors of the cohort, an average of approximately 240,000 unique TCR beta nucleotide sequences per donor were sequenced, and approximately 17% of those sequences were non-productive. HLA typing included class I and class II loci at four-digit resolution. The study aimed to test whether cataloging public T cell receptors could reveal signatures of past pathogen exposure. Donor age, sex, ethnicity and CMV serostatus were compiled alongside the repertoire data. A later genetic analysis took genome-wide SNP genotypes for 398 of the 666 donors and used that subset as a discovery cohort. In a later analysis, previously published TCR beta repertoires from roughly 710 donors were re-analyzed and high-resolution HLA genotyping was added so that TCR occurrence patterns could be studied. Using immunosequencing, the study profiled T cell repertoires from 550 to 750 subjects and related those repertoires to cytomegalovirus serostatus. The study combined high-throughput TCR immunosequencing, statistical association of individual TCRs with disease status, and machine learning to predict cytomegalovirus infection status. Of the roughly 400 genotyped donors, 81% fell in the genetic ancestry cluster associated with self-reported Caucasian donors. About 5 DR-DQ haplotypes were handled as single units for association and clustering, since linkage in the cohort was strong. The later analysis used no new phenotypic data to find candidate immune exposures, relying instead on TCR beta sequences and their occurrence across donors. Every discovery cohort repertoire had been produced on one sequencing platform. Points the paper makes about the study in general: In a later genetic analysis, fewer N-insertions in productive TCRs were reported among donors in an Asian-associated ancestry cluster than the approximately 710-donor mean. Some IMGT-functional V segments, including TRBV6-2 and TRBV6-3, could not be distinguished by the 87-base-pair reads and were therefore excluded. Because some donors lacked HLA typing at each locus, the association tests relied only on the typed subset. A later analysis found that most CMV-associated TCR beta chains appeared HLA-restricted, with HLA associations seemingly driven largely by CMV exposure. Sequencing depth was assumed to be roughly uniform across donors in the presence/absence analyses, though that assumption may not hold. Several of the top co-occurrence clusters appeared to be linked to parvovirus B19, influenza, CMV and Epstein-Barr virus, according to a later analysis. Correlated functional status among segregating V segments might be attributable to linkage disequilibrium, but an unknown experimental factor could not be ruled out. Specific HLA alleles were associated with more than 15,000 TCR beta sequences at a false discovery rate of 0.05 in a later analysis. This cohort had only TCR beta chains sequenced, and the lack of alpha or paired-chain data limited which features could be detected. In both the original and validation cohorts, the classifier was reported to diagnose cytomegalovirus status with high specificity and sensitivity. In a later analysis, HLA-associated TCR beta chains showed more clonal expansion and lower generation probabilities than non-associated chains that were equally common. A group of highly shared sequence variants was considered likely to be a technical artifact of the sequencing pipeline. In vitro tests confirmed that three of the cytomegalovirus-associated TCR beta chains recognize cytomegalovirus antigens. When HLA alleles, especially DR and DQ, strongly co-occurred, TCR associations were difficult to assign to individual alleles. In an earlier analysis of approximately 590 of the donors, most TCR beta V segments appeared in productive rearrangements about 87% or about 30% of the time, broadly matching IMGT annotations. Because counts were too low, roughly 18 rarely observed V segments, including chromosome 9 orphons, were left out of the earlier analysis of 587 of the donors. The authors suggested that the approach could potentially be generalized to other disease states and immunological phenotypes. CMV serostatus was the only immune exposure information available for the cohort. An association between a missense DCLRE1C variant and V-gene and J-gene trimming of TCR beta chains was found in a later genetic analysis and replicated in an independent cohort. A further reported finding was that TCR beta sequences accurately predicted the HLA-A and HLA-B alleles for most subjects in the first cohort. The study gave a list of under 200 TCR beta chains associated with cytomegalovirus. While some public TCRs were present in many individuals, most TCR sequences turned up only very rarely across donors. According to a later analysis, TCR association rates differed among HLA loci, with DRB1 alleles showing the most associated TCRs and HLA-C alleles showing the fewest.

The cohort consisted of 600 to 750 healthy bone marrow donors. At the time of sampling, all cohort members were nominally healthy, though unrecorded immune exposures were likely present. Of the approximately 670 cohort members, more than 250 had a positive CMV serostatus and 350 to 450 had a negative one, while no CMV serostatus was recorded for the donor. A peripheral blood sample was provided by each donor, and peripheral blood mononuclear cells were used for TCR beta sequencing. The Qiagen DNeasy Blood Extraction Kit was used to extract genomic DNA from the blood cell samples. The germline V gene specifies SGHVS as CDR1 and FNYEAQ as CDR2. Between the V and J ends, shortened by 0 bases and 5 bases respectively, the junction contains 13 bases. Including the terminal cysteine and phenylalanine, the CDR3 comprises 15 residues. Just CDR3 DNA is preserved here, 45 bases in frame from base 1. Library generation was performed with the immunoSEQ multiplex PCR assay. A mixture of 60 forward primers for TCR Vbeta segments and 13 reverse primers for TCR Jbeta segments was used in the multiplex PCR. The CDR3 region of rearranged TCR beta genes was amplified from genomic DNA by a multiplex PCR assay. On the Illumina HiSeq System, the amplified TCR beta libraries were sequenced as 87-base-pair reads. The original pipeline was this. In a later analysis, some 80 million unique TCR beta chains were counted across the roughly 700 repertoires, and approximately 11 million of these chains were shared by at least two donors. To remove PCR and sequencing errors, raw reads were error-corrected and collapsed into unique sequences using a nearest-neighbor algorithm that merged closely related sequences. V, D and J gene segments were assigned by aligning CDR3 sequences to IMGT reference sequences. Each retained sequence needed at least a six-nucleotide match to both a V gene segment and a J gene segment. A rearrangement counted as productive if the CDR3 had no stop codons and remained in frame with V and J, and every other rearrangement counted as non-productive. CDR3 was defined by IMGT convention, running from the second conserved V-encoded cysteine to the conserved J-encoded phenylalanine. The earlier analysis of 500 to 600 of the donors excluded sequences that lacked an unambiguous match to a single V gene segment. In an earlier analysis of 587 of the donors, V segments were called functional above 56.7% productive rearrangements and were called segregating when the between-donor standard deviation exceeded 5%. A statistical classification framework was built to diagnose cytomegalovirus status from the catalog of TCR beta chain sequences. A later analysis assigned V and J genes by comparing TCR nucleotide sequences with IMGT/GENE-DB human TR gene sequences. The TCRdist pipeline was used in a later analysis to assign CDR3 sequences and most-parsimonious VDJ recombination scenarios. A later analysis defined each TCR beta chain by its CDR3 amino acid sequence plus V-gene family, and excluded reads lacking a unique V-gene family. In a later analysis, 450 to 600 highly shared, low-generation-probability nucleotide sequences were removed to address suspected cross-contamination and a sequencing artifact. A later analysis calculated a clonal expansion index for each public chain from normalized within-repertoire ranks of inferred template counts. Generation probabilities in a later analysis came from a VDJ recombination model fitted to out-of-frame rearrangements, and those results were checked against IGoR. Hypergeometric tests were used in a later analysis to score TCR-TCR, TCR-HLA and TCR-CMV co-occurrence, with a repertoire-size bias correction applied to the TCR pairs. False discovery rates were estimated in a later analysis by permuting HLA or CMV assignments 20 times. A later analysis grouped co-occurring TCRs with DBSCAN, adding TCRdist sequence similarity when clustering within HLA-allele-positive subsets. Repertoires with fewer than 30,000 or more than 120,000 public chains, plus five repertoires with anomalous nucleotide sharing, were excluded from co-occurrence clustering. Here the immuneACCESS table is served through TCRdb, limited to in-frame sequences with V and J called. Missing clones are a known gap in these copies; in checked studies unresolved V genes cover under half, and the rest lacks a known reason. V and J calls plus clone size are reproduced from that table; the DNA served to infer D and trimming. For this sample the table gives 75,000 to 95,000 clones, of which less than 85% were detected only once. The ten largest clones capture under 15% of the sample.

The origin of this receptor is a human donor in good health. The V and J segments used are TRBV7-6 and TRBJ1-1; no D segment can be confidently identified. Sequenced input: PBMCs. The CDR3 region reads CASSLAQESETEAFF. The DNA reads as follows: TGTGCCAGCAGCTTAGCCCAAGAGAGTGAAACTGAAGCTTTCTTT.